This is a list of T cell receptor beta chains from one sample in a study of spatial heterogeneity in lung cancer. A single record per CDR3 protein comes from TCRdb applying MiXCR to the 5' RACE reads. The repertoire includes more than 75,000 distinct CDR3 sequences, 15% to 20% of them detected once, and 20% to 25% sits in the top ten. The sequenced sample was PBMCs, obtained at follow-up. Every receptor here comes from a male donor with early-stage non-small cell lung cancer. The CDR3 runs from the conserved cysteine through the conserved F or W. The order of the fields is clone size, J gene, D gene, V gene, CDR3 protein, CDR3 DNA. The D gene is left open where the match is weak. Clone size is not always given. Where it is, it says once, few, many or a class for expanded clones.

abundance: many
j_gene: TRBJ1-1
d_gene: NA
v_gene: TRBV18
CDR3aa: CASSPNRNTEAFF
CDR3nt: TGTGCCAGCTCCCCCAACAGAAACACTGAAGCTTTCTTT

abundance: few
j_gene: TRBJ1-2
d_gene: TRBD1
v_gene: TRBV6-5
CDR3aa: CASSPTGGAVNGYTF
CDR3nt: TGTGCCAGCAGTCCAACAGGGGGCGCGGTAAATGGCTACACCTTC

abundance: few
j_gene: TRBJ2-2
d_gene: NA
v_gene: TRBV4-3
CDR3aa: CASSRQRGGGELFF
CDR3nt: TGCGCCAGCAGCCGCCAACGAGGAGGCGGGGAGCTGTTTTTT

abundance: NA
j_gene: TRBJ1-1
d_gene: TRBD1
v_gene: TRBV20-1
CDR3aa: CSALTGVNTEAFF
CDR3nt: TGCAGTGCCCTGACAGGGGTTAACACTGAAGCTTTCTTT

abundance: NA
j_gene: TRBJ1-5
d_gene: NA
v_gene: TRBV27
CDR3aa: CASSSTGGNQPQHF
CDR3nt: TGTGCCAGCAGTTCCACAGGTGGCAATCAGCCCCAGCATTTT

abundance: few
j_gene: TRBJ2-5
d_gene: NA
v_gene: TRBV20-1
CDR3aa: CSASHQETQYF
CDR3nt: TGCAGTGCTAGTCACCAAGAGACCCAGTACTTC

abundance: NA
j_gene: TRBJ1-1
d_gene: NA
v_gene: TRBV29-1
CDR3aa: CSIRRGGTEAFF
CDR3nt: TGCAGCATACGTAGGGGAGGGACTGAAGCTTTCTTT

abundance: NA
j_gene: TRBJ2-1
d_gene: TRBD1
v_gene: TRBV6-4
CDR3aa: CASSRQGGLGQFF
CDR3nt: TGTGCCAGCAGCCGACAGGGCGGTCTCGGGCAGTTCTTC

abundance: many
j_gene: TRBJ1-1
d_gene: NA
v_gene: TRBV6-1
CDR3aa: CASSETRNTEAFF
CDR3nt: TGTGCCAGCAGTGAGACTCGAAACACTGAAGCTTTCTTT

abundance: once
j_gene: TRBJ1-1
d_gene: NA
v_gene: TRBV6-6
CDR3aa: CASTITGNTEAFF
CDR3nt: TGTGCCAGCACCATAACAGGGAACACTGAAGCTTTCTTT

abundance: NA
j_gene: TRBJ2-2
d_gene: TRBD1
v_gene: TRBV4-1
CDR3aa: CASRPPGQGSGELFF
CDR3nt: TGCGCCAGCAGACCTCCGGGACAGGGTAGCGGGGAGCTGTTTTTT

abundance: NA
j_gene: TRBJ1-1
d_gene: NA
v_gene: TRBV10-3
CDR3aa: CAISESPRSPAEAFF
CDR3nt: TGTGCCATCAGTGAGTCTCCCCGCAGTCCAGCTGAAGCTTTCTTT

abundance: many
j_gene: TRBJ2-3
d_gene: NA
v_gene: TRBV20-1
CDR3aa: CSVSPSTDTQYF
CDR3nt: TGCAGTGTTTCACCTAGCACAGATACGCAGTATTTT

abundance: many
j_gene: TRBJ2-1
d_gene: NA
v_gene: TRBV7-2
CDR3aa: CASSLAWRDNEQFF
CDR3nt: TGTGCCAGCAGCTTAGCCTGGAGGGACAATGAGCAGTTCTTC

abundance: NA
j_gene: TRBJ1-5
d_gene: TRBD1
v_gene: TRBV6-5
CDR3aa: CASSYSGTVRQPQHF
CDR3nt: TGTGCCAGCAGTTACTCCGGGACAGTCCGTCAGCCCCAGCATTTT

abundance: many
j_gene: TRBJ1-1
d_gene: TRBD1
v_gene: TRBV3-1
CDR3aa: CASSQDPGGRSEAFF
CDR3nt: TGTGCCAGCAGCCAGGACCCAGGGGGCCGGTCTGAAGCTTTCTTT

abundance: NA
j_gene: TRBJ2-1
d_gene: NA
v_gene: TRBV27
CDR3aa: CASSLLGSSGNEQFF
CDR3nt: TGTGCCAGCAGTTTACTCGGGAGTTCGGGGAATGAGCAGTTCTTC

abundance: many
j_gene: TRBJ2-7
d_gene: NA
v_gene: TRBV5-1
CDR3aa: CASRSGTDSYEQYF
CDR3nt: TGCGCCAGCAGATCCGGGACTGACTCCTACGAGCAGTACTTC

abundance: NA
j_gene: TRBJ1-2
d_gene: NA
v_gene: TRBV5-8
CDR3aa: CASSFGTSFYQDGYTF
CDR3nt: TGTGCCAGCAGCTTCGGGACCAGCTTCTACCAAGATGGCTACACCTTC

abundance: NA
j_gene: TRBJ2-7
d_gene: NA
v_gene: TRBV6-1
CDR3aa: CASSESGNFYEQYF
CDR3nt: TGTGCCAGCAGTGAATCTGGGAACTTCTACGAGCAGTACTTC

abundance: few
j_gene: TRBJ1-2
d_gene: NA
v_gene: TRBV30
CDR3aa: CAWSPSSMGGYTF
CDR3nt: TGTGCCTGGAGTCCCTCCTCCATGGGCGGCTACACCTTC

abundance: many
j_gene: TRBJ2-6
d_gene: TRBD1
v_gene: TRBV6-6
CDR3aa: CASNTGGSGANVLTF
CDR3nt: TGTGCCAGCAACACAGGGGGCTCTGGGGCCAACGTCCTGACTTTC

abundance: NA
j_gene: TRBJ2-2
d_gene: NA
v_gene: TRBV20-1
CDR3aa: CSASQQLNTGELFF
CDR3nt: TGCAGTGCTTCGCAGCAGTTGAACACCGGGGAGCTGTTTTTT

abundance: once
j_gene: TRBJ2-7
d_gene: TRBD1
v_gene: TRBV5-1
CDR3aa: CASSRSGTGPEQYF
CDR3nt: TGCGCCAGCAGCCGATCCGGGACAGGGCCCGAGCAGTACTTC

abundance: few
j_gene: TRBJ2-5
d_gene: NA
v_gene: TRBV7-2
CDR3aa: CASSPIWGAETQYF
CDR3nt: TGTGCCAGCAGCCCGATCTGGGGTGCAGAGACCCAGTACTTC

abundance: NA
j_gene: TRBJ1-2
d_gene: NA
v_gene: TRBV5-4
CDR3aa: CASSFGQVYGYTF
CDR3nt: TGTGCCAGCAGCTTTGGCCAGGTCTATGGCTACACCTTC

abundance: many
j_gene: TRBJ2-3
d_gene: TRBD2
v_gene: TRBV18
CDR3aa: CASSPLAGTDTQYF
CDR3nt: TGTGCCAGCTCGCCCCTAGCGGGAACAGATACGCAGTATTTT

abundance: NA
j_gene: TRBJ1-2
d_gene: NA
v_gene: TRBV3-1
CDR3aa: CASSQAGRRSNYGYTF
CDR3nt: TGTGCCAGCAGCCAAGCAGGACGGAGATCGAACTATGGCTACACCTTC

abundance: many
j_gene: TRBJ1-2
d_gene: NA
v_gene: TRBV19
CDR3aa: CATDTNYGYTF
CDR3nt: TGTGCCACGGACACGAACTATGGCTACACCTTC

abundance: NA
j_gene: TRBJ2-3
d_gene: TRBD1
v_gene: TRBV5-4
CDR3aa: CASSYRQGGTDTQYF
CDR3nt: TGTGCCAGCAGCTATCGACAGGGGGGCACAGATACGCAGTATTTT

abundance: NA
j_gene: TRBJ2-2
d_gene: NA
v_gene: TRBV2
CDR3aa: CASSRAQNTGELFF
CDR3nt: TGTGCCAGCAGCAGGGCCCAAAACACCGGGGAGCTGTTTTTT

abundance: NA
j_gene: TRBJ1-2
d_gene: NA
v_gene: TRBV19
CDR3aa: CASRRQEPDYGYTF
CDR3nt: TGTGCCAGTAGGCGACAGGAGCCTGACTATGGCTACACCTTC

abundance: NA
j_gene: TRBJ2-7
d_gene: NA
v_gene: TRBV19
CDR3aa: CASSIRQAPNEQYF
CDR3nt: TGTGCCAGTAGTATAAGACAGGCACCGAACGAGCAGTACTTC

abundance: many
j_gene: TRBJ1-5
d_gene: TRBD1
v_gene: TRBV20-1
CDR3aa: CSARTGGDQPQHF
CDR3nt: TGCAGTGCTCGGACAGGGGGCGATCAGCCCCAGCATTTT

abundance: once
j_gene: TRBJ2-1
d_gene: NA
v_gene: TRBV11-2
CDR3aa: CASSPQRRAEQFF
CDR3nt: TGTGCCAGCAGCCCCCAGCGGCGGGCTGAGCAGTTCTTC

abundance: NA
j_gene: TRBJ2-1
d_gene: TRBD2
v_gene: TRBV10-3
CDR3aa: CAISAGGNEQFF
CDR3nt: TGTGCCATCTCCGCGGGAGGCAATGAGCAGTTCTTC

abundance: few
j_gene: TRBJ2-5
d_gene: NA
v_gene: TRBV15
CDR3aa: CATSRDGTTKETQYF
CDR3nt: TGTGCCACCAGCAGAGATGGGACCACGAAGGAGACCCAGTACTTC

abundance: few
j_gene: TRBJ2-3
d_gene: NA
v_gene: TRBV9
CDR3aa: CASSVARTTPSTDTQYF
CDR3nt: TGTGCCAGCAGCGTAGCTCGTACGACACCGAGCACAGATACGCAGTATTTT

abundance: NA
j_gene: TRBJ1-6
d_gene: TRBD1
v_gene: TRBV7-2
CDR3aa: CASTGTGRSYNSPLHF
CDR3nt: TGTGCCAGCACCGGGACAGGGCGCTCCTATAATTCACCCCTCCACTTT

abundance: few
j_gene: TRBJ2-5
d_gene: TRBD2
v_gene: TRBV27
CDR3aa: CASSLRGEFETQYF
CDR3nt: TGTGCCAGCAGTTTACGGGGGGAATTCGAGACCCAGTACTTC

abundance: few
j_gene: TRBJ1-5
d_gene: NA
v_gene: TRBV9
CDR3aa: CASSVDGVREPQHF
CDR3nt: TGTGCCAGCAGCGTAGATGGGGTCAGGGAGCCCCAGCATTTT

abundance: NA
j_gene: TRBJ2-1
d_gene: TRBD2
v_gene: TRBV12-3/TRBV12-4
CDR3aa: CASSSPGLAGGHYNEQFF
CDR3nt: TGTGCCAGCAGTTCCCCTGGACTAGCGGGAGGCCACTACAATGAGCAGTTCTTC